These 3 T cell receptor beta chains came from one sample sequenced in a study of T-cell memory formation after mild COVID-19. A single record per CDR3 protein comes from TCRdb applying MiXCR to the 5' RACE reads. Here the sample spans around 80,000 distinct CDR3 sequences, more than 11% being singletons. The specimen was PBMCs or a T cell subset sorted from them (not recorded which). The receptor set was obtained from an adult woman who had mild COVID-19 (a few samples of this study predate the infection). Cell type and time point are not known.

The chain has TRBV20-1 and TRBJ2-7; D possibly matches TRBD1 or TRBD2 (5 bases each). The CDR3 length is 12 residues. From germline, CDR1 is DFQATT and CDR2 SNEGSKA (reference sequence). V gave up 2 bases and J gave up 2 bases, with 7 bases separating them. The CDR3 is CSARMGPYEQYF. CDR3 in DNA: TGCAGTGCTAGAATGGGACCCTACGAGCAGTACTTC.

A few counts support this clonotype. The genes are TRBV7-3 and TRBJ2-1; D may be TRBD1 (6 bases). The CDR3 consists of 15 residues. The germline V gene encodes CDR1 SGHTA and CDR2 FQGTGA. Deletions cut 5 bases from V and 4 bases from J, with 15 bases between. DNA of the CDR3: TGTGCCAGCAGCCCGAACGGGACACCATACAATGAGCAGTTCTTC. It specifies CASSPNGTPYNEQFF.

The chain links TRBV20-1 to TRBJ2-7, with 8 nucleotides matching TRBD2. Germline trimming cut 3 bases from V and 6 bases from J; bases unmatched to any gene: 13. Germline assignment: CDR1 DFQATT and CDR2 SNEGSKA (reference sequence). This CDR3 has 15 amino acids. The CDR3 is CSARKPGLEASEQYF. The CDR3 nucleotides are TGCAGTGCTAGGAAGCCGGGACTAGAAGCTTCCGAGCAGTACTTC.